This T cell receptor (beta chain) was documented in a study of T cell repertoires in cytomegalovirus infection. Study overall: In public TCR beta signatures, there were indications of both CMV infection and matching HLA type. Notes on the study in general: Clonotype analysis showed dominance of the ex vivo response by HLA-C-restricted CMV-specific TCR beta clonotypes. Using cumulative public TCR beta family frequency, the authors identified those who carried CMV together with the relevant HLA.

CDR1 SGHDT and CDR2 YYEEEE come from the germline V gene. After removal of 5 bases from V and 8 bases from J, the junction contained 6 bases not matched to a gene. This CDR3 contains 13 residues. This clonotype was counted only a few times. What it binds is not known. TCRdb re-called the reads with MiXCR, one entry per CDR3 protein. This sample has about 150,000 distinct CDR3 sequences, with roughly 17% found just once. J is TRBJ1-2 and V is TRBV5-6; 10 bases match TRBD1. The sample taken for sequencing was CD8+ T cells from PBMCs. This receptor was taken from a human donor in good health (CMV status not recorded). Some clones in this sample may be carry-over from other donors' samples. The CDR3 reads CASSSDRGRGYTF. In DNA, the CDR3 is TGTGCCAGCAGTTCCGACAGGGGGCGAGGCTACACCTTC.